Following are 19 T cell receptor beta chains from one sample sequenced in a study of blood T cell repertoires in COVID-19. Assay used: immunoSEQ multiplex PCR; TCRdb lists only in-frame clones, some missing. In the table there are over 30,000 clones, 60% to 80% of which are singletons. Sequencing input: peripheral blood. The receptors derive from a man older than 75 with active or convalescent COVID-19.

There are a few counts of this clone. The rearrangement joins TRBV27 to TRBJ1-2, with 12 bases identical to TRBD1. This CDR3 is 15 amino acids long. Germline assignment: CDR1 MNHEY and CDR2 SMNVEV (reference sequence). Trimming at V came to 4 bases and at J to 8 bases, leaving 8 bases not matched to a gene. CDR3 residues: CASSSRDRGRGGYTF. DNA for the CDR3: TGTGCCAGCAGTTCCCGGGACAGGGGGCGCGGGGGCTACACCTTC.

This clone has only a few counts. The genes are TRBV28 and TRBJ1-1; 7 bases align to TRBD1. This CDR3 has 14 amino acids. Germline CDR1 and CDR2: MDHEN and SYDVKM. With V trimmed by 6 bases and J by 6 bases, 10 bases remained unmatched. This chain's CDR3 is CASREEQGRAEAFF. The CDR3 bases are TGTGCCAGCAGGGAAGAACAGGGGAGAGCTGAAGCTTTCTTT.

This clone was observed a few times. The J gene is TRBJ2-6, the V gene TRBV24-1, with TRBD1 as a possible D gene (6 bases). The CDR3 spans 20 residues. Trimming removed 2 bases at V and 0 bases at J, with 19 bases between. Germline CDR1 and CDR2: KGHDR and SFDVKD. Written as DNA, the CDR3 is TGTGCCACCAGTGATTCCCACCGGTCAGGGGATAGCTCTGGGGCCAACGTCCTGACTTTC. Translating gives CATSDSHRSGDSSGANVLTF.

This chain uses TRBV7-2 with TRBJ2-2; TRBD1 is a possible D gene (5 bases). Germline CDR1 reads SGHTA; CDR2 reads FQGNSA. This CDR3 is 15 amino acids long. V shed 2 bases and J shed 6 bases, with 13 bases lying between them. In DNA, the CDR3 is TGTGCCAGCAGCTTACAACTCGACAGACCCGGGGAGCTGTTTTTT. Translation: CASSLQLDRPGELFF.

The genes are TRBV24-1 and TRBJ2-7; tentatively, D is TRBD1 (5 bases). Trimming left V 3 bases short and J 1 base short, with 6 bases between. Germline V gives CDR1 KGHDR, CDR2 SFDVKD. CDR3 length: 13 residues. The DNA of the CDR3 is TGTGCCACCAGTGATAGACAGTCCTACGAGCAGTACTTC. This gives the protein CATSDRQSYEQYF.

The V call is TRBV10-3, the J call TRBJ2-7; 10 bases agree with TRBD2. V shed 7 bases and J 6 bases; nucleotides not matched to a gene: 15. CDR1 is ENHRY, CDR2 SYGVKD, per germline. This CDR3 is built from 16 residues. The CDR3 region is CAIKSDLASGSGEQYF. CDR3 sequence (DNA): TGTGCCATCAAGAGTGATTTGGCTAGCGGGAGTGGCGAGCAGTACTTC.

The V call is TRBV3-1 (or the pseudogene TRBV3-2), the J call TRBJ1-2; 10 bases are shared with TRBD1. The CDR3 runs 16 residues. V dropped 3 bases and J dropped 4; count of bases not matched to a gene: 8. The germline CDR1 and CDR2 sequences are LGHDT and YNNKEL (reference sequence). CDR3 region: CASSHRRDRGFYGYTF. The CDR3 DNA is TGTGCCAGCAGCCATCGCCGGGACAGGGGATTCTATGGCTACACCTTC.

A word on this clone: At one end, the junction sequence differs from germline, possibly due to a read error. The CDR3 coding sequence is TGTGCCAGCAGCATAGACAGGGCTGGAAACACCATATATTTT. Translation: CASSIDRAGNTIYF. The chain carries TRBV11-2 and TRBJ1-3, with 7 positions matching TRBD1. The V gene's germline CDR1 is SGHAT and CDR2 FQNNGV. This CDR3 has 14 amino acids. Based on the CDR3 plus reference TRBV11-2 and TRBJ1-3, the full variable domain is EAGVAQSPRYKIIEKRQSVAFWCNPISGHATLYWYQQILGQGPKLLIQFQNNGVVDDSQLPKDRFSAERLKGVDSTLKIQPAKLEDSAVYLCASSIDRAGNTIYFGEGSWLTVV.

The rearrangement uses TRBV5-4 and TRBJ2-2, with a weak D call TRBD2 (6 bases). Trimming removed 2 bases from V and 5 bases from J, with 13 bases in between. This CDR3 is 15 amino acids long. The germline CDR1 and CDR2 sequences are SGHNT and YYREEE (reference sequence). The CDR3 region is CASSLARGGTGELFF. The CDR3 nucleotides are TGTGCCAGCAGCTTAGCTAGGGGAGGTACCGGGGAGCTGTTTTTT. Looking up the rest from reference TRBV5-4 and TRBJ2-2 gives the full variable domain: ETGVTQSPTHLIKTRGQQVTLRCSSQSGHNTVSWYQQALGQGPQFIFQYYREEENGRGNFPPRFSGLQFPNYSSELNVNALELDDSALYLCASSLARGGTGELFFGEGSRLTVL.

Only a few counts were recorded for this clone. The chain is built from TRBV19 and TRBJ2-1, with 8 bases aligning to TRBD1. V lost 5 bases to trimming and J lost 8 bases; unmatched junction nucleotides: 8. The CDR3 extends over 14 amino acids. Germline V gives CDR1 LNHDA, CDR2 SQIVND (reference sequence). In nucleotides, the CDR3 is TGTGCCAGTAGTTCACTCGTGACAGGGGATGAGCAGTTCTTC. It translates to CASSSLVTGDEQFF.

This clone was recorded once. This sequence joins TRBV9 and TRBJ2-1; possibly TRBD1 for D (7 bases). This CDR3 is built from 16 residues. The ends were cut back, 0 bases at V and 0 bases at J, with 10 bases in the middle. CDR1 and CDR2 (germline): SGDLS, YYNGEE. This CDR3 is CASSVGRDSSYNEQFF. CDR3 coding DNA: TGTGCCAGCAGCGTAGGGCGGGACAGCTCCTACAATGAGCAGTTCTTC.

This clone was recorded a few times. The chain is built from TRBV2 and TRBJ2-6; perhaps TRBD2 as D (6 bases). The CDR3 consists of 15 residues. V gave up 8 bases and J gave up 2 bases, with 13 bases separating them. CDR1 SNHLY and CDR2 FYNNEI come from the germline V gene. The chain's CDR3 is CASGGTRAGANVLTF. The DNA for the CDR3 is TGTGCCAGCGGAGGGACTCGGGCTGGGGCCAACGTCCTGACTTTC.

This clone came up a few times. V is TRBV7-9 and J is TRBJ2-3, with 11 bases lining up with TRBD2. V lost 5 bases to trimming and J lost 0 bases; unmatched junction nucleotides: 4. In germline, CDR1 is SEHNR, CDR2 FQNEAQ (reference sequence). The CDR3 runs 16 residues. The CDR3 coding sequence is TGTGCCAGCAGCGGAGTAGCGGGAGGGAGCACAGATACGCAGTATTTT. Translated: CASSGVAGGSTDTQYF.

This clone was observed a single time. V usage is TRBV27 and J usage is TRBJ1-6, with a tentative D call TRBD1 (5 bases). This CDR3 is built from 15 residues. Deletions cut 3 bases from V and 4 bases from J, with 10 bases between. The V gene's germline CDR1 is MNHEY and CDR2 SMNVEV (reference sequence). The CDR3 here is CASSFQGKYNSPLHF. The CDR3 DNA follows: TGTGCCAGCAGTTTCCAGGGAAAATATAATTCACCCCTCCACTTT.

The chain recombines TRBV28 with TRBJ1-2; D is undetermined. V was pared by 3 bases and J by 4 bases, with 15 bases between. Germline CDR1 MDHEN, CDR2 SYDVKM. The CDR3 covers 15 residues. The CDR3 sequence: CASSLFPQATYGYTF. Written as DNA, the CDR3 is TGTGCCAGCAGTTTGTTTCCCCAGGCTACCTATGGCTACACCTTC.

The CDR3 sequence is CASSYGQGAYNEQFF. CDR3 nucleotide sequence: TGTGCCAGCAGCTACGGACAGGGGGCGTATAATGAGCAGTTCTTC. The rearrangement links TRBV6-6 to TRBJ2-1, with 11 bases that match TRBD1. With 6 bases clipped from V and 7 bases from J, the junction kept 8 bases outside the gene matches. This CDR3 spans 15 amino acids. CDR1 is MNHNY and CDR2 is SVGAGI in the germline V gene (reference sequence).

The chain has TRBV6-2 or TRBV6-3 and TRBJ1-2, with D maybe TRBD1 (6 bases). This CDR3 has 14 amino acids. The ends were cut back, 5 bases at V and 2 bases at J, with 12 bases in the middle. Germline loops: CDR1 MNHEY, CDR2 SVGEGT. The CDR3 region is CASSKTGTNYGYTF. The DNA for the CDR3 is TGTGCCAGCAGTAAAACCGGGACAAACTATGGCTACACCTTC.

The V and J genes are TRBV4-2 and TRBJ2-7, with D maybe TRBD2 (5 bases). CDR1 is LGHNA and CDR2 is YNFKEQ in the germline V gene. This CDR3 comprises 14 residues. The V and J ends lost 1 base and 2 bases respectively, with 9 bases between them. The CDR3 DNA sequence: TGTGCCAGCAGCCAAGCCTCCGGGGCCTACGAGCAGTACTTC. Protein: CASSQASGAYEQYF.

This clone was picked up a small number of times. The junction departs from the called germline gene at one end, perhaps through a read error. The CDR3, as DNA: TGTGCCACCAGTAGCGGGCCATTCCGAACCGGGGAGCTGTTTTTT. This sequence encodes CATSSGPFRTGELFF. V and J are TRBV10-3 and TRBJ2-2, with 7 bases fitting TRBD2. CDR1 ENHRY and CDR2 SYGVKD come from the germline V gene. The CDR3 covers 15 residues.